This TCR beta chain is from a study of control samples from healthy donors and cancer patients. The method was immunoSEQ multiplex PCR; TCRdb's version includes in-frame clones alone and lacks a portion of them. In the table there are 150,000 or so clones, around 94% of which are singletons. V shed 0 bases and J shed 1 base, with 6 bases lying between them. The CDR3 contains 15 residues. Germline assignment: CDR1 LNHNV and CDR2 YYDKDF (reference sequence). The sequencing sample was made of PBMCs. This clonotype was obtained from a man in his sixties with colorectal cancer. The chain joins TRBV15 to TRBJ2-2; no reliable D call. In DNA, the CDR3 is TGTGCCACCAGCAGAGATCCCGAGAACACCGGGGAGCTGTTTTTT. It specifies CATSRDPENTGELFF.